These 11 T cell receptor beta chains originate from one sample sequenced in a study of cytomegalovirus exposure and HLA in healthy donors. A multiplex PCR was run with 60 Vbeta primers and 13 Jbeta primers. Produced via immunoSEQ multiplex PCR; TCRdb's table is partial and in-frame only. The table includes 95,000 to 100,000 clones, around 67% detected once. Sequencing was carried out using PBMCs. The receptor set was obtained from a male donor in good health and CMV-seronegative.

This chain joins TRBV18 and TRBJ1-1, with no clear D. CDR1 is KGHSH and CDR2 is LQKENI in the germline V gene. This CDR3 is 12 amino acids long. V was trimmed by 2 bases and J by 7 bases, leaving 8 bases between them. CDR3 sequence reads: CASSPDLGEAFF. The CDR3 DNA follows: TGTGCCAGCTCACCAGACTTGGGTGAAGCTTTCTTT.

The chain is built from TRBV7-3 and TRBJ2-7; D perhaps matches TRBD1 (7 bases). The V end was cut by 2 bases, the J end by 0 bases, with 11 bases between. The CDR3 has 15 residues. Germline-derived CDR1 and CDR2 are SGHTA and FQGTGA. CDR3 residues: CASSLQGGTSYEQYF. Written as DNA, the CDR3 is TGTGCCAGCAGCTTACAGGGGGGCACCTCCTACGAGCAGTACTTC.

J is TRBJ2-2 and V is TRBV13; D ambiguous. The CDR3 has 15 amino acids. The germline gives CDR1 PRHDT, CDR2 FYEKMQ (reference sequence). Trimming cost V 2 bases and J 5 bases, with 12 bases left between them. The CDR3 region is CASSLKPVWTGELFF. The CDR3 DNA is TGTGCCAGCAGCTTAAAACCGGTCTGGACCGGGGAGCTGTTTTTT.

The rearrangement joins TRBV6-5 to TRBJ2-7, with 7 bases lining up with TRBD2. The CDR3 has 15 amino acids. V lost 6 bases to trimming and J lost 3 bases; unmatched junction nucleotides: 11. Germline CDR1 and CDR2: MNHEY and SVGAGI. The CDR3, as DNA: TGTGCCAGCAGCTTGACTAGCCTCGCTGACTACGAGCAGTACTTC. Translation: CASSLTSLADYEQYF.

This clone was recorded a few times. The CDR3 region is CASHTDGETQYF. Written as DNA, the CDR3 is TGTGCCAGTCACACCGATGGAGAGACCCAGTACTTC. The rearrangement links TRBV2 to TRBJ2-5; D is undetermined. The CDR3 is 12 amino acids. Germline-derived CDR1 and CDR2 are SNHLY and FYNNEI. V lost 9 bases, J lost 4 bases, and 12 bases lay in between.

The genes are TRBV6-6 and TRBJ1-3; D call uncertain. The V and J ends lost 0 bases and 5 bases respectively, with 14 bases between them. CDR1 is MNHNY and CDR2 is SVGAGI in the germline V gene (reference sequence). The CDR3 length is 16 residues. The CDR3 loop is CASSYSPLRGRNTIYF. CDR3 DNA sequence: TGTGCCAGCAGTTACTCTCCCCTCCGCGGGAGAAACACCATATATTTT.

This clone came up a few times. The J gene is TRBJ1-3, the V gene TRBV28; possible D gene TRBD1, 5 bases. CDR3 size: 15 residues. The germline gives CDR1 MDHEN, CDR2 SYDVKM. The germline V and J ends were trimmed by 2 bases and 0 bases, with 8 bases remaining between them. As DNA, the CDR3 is TGTGCCAGCAGTTTAGGGGGGTTCTCTGGAAACACCATATATTTT. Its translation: CASSLGGFSGNTIYF.

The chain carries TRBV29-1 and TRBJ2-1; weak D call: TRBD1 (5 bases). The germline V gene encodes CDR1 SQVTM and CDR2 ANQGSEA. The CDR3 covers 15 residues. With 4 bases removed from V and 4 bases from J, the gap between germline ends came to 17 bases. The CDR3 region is CSVVVQWGPYNEQFF. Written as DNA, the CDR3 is TGCAGCGTTGTGGTCCAATGGGGCCCTTACAATGAGCAGTTCTTC.

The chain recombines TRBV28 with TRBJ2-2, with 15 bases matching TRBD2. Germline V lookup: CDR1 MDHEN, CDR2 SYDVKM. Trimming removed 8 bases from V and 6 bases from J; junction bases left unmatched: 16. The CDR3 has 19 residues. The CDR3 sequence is CASYTKSGTSGRIAGELFF. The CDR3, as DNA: TGTGCCAGCTATACAAAATCCGGGACTAGCGGGAGGATTGCCGGGGAGCTGTTTTTT. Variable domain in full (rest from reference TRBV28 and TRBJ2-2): DVKVTQSSRYLVKRTGEKVFLECVQDMDHENMFWYRQDPGLGLRLIYFSYDVKMKEKGDIPEGYSVSREKKERFSLILESASTNQTSMYLCASYTKSGTSGRIAGELFFGEGSRLTVL.

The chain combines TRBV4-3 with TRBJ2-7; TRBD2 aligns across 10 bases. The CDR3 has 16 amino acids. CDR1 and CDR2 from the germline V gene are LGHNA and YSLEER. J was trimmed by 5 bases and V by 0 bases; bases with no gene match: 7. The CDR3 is CASSQEFTSGIHEQYF. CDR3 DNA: TGCGCCAGCAGCCAAGAGTTTACTAGCGGGATCCACGAGCAGTACTTC.

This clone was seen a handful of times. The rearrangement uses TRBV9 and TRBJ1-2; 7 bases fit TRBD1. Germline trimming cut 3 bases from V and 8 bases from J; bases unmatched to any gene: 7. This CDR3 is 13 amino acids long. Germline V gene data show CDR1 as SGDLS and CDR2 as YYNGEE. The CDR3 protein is CASSAPTGSGYTF. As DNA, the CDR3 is TGTGCCAGCAGCGCCCCGACAGGGAGCGGCTACACCTTC. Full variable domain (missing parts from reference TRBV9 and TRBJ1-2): DSGVTQTPKHLITATGQRVTLRCSPRSGDLSVYWYQQSLDQGLQFLIQYYNGEERAKGNILERFSAQQFPDLHSELNLSSLELGDSALYFCASSAPTGSGYTFGSGTRLTVV.